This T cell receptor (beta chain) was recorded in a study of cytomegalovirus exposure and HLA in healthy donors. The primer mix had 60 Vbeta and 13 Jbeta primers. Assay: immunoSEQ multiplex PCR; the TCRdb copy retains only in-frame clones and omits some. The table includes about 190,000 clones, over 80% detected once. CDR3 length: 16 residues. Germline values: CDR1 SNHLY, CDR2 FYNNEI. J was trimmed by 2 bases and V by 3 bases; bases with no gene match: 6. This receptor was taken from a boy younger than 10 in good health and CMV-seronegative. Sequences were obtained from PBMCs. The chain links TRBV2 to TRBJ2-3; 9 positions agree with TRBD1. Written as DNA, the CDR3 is TGTGCCAGCAGTGACCGCGGGACAGGGTACACAGATACGCAGTATTTT. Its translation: CASSDRGTGYTDTQYF.